This TCR beta chain was recovered during a study of T cells in Graves' hyperthyroidism and ophthalmopathy. Study-wide results and limits: Most thyroid clonotypes expanded above 0.001 appeared in blood too. Ophthalmopathy and stable hyperthyroidism were told apart by a 13 V-J model.

About this clonotype: Its antigen is unidentified.

The germline gives CDR1 SGHAT, CDR2 FQNNGV. The CDR3 has 13 residues. V was pared by 8 bases and J by 0 bases, with 11 bases between. TCR beta CDR3 sequences were amplified from RNA transcripts. A first-round RT-PCR of the TCR CDR3 used the HTBI primer set. One entry per CDR3 protein, called by TCRdb with MiXCR from the multiplex PCR reads. The sample contains hundreds of thousands of distinct CDR3 sequences, over 35% of which appear only once. The definition of stable Graves' hyperthyroidism was no ophthalmopathy progression within 18 months. Aged 18 to 65, the patients had hyperthyroidism that was newly diagnosed and had lasted under 2 months.

Material for sequencing was blood. This TCR was recovered from a man between 18 and 29 years old with Graves' hyperthyroidism. The V gene is TRBV11-2, the J gene TRBJ2-7; TRBD2 is a possible D gene (6 bases). In DNA form, the CDR3 reads TGTGCCAGCCAGGAGGGGAGCTCCTACGAGCAGTACTTC. It yields the protein CASQEGSSYEQYF.